These 4 T cell receptor beta chains were sequenced from one sample in a study of OX40 agonist ivuxolimab in advanced cancers. The table came from immunoSEQ multiplex PCR; TCRdb's copy has only in-frame clones and leaves some out. Among tens of thousands of clones listed, 70% to 90% were seen once. Sequences were derived from CD4+ or CD8+ T cells sorted from blood, sampled in a trial of the OX40 agonist ivuxolimab. The receptors derive from an adult with an advanced solid tumor such as melanoma, head and neck, liver or kidney cancer.

With respect to this clone: At one of its ends the junction is not consistent with the germline gene, which may arise from a read error. The V gene is TRBV4-2, the J gene TRBJ2-1; no clear D gene. The germline V gene has CDR1 LGHNA and CDR2 YNFKEQ. The CDR3 covers 16 residues. The CDR3 spells CASSQDADVSHNEQFF. In DNA form, the CDR3 reads TGTGCCAGCAGCCAAGATGCCGACGTCTCCCACAATGAGCAGTTCTTC.

The chain links TRBV28 to TRBJ1-2, with D unresolved. Per the germline V gene, CDR1 is MDHEN and CDR2 is SYDVKM. This CDR3 is 15 amino acids long. V was pared by 6 bases and J by 4 bases, with 18 bases between. CDR3 in DNA: TGTGCCAGCAGCATAGCAGGACTGGGAAGCTATGGCTACACCTTC. Residues: CASSIAGLGSYGYTF.

The chain is built from TRBV7-3 and TRBJ2-3, with 8 positions matching TRBD2. V lost 5 bases to trimming and J lost 0 bases; unmatched junction nucleotides: 1. Germline V gene data show CDR1 as SGHTA and CDR2 as FQGTGA. The CDR3 is 14 residues long. CDR3 in DNA: TGTGCCAGCAGCCCTAGCGGGAGCACAGATACGCAGTATTTT. Amino acid sequence: CASSPSGSTDTQYF.

This CDR3 reads CASTVSGANVLTF. The CDR3 bases are TGTGCCAGTACTGTCTCTGGGGCCAACGTCCTGACTTTC. The chain carries TRBV2 and TRBJ2-6; D not certain. This CDR3 has 13 residues. Germline CDR1 SNHLY, CDR2 FYNNEI. Trimming stripped 9 bases from V and 0 bases from J, with 6 bases between.